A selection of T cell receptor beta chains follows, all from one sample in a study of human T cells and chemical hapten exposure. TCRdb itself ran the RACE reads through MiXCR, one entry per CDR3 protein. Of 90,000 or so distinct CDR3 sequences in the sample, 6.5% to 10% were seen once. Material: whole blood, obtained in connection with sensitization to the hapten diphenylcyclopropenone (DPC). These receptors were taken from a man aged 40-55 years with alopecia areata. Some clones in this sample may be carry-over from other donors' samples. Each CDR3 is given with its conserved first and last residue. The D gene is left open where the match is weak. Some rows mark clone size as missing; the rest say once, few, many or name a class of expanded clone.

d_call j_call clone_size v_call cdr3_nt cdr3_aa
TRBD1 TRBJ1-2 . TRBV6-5 TGTGCCAGCACGAAGCAGGGGGCGGGCTATGGCTACACCTTC CASTKQGAGYGYTF
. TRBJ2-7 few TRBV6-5 TGTGCCAGCAGACCGGGACCATCATACGAGCAGTACTTC CASRPGPSYEQYF
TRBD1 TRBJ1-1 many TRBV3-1 TGTGCCAGCAGCGTACGACAGGGGAACACTGAAGCTTTCTTT CASSVRQGNTEAFF
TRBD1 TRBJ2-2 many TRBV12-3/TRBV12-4 TGTGCCAGCAGTCCCAGGGGACAGGCGGCCGTGGGGGAGCTGTTTTTT CASSPRGQAAVGELFF
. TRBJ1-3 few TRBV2 TGTGCCAGCAGTGACGGGGGACGAAGGCAGGGTAGCGGAAACACCATATATTTT CASSDGGRRQGSGNTIYF
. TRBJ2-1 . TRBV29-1 TGCAGCGTTGTGACTAGGGGGGGTTACAATGAGCAGTTCTTC CSVVTRGGYNEQFF
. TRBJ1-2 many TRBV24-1 TGTGCCACCAGTGATACAGACAAGTATGGCTACACCTTC CATSDTDKYGYTF
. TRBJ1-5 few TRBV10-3 TGTGCCATCAGTGACGGTGATAAGACAGAGAATCAGCCCCAGCATTTT CAISDGDKTENQPQHF
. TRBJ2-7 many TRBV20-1 TGCAGTGCTTCGACGAGAGCGGACGAGCAGTACTTC CSASTRADEQYF
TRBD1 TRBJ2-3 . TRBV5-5 TGTGCCAGCAGCTTTACAGGGGGCGGGGGCACAGATACGCAGTATTTT CASSFTGGGGTDTQYF
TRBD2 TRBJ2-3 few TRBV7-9 TGTGCCAGCAGCAAATCCATTAGCGGGCCATCATGGGAGTGGACGCAGTATTTT CASSKSISGPSWEWTQYF
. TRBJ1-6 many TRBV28 TGTGCCAGCAGTTTAAGCGGACTACCCCTCCACTTT CASSLSGLPLHF
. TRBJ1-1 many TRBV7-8 TGTGCCAGCAGCCAAGGACGGGAGAGAATGAACACTGAAGCTTTCTTT CASSQGRERMNTEAFF
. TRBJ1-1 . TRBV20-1 TGCAGTGCTCCCAATACGGTGAACACTGAAGCTTTCTTT CSAPNTVNTEAFF
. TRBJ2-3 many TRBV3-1 TGTGCCAGCAGCCAAGCTGTTAGCGGTCGCACAGATACGCAGTATTTT CASSQAVSGRTDTQYF
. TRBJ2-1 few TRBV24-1 TGTGCCACCACTGGACGTCTCGATGAGCAGTTCTTC CATTGRLDEQFF
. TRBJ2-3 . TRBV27 TGTGCCAGCAGACAGGGCGGCACAGATACGCAGTATTTT CASRQGGTDTQYF
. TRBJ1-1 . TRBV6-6 TGTGCCAGCAGTCCGGGGGGGGAGATGGCTGAAGCTTTCTTT CASSPGGEMAEAFF
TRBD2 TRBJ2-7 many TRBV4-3 TGCGCCAGCAGCCAAGAGGTCCTGCGGGAGGCGGCCTACGAGCAGTACTTC CASSQEVLREAAYEQYF
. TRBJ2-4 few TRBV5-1 TGCGCCAGCAGCTTGGACTTGGCGGTCGACAAAAACATTCAGTACTTC CASSLDLAVDKNIQYF
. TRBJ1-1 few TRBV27 TGTGCCAGCAGTTTATCCCCGGCAGGGAGAGCTTTCTTT CASSLSPAGRAFF
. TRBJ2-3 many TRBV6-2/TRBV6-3 TGTGCCAGCAGTTATATGGAGTTGGTCACAGATACGCAGTATTTT CASSYMELVTDTQYF
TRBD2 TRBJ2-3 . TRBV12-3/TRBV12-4 TGTGCCAGCAGTCCACCCCCTAGCGGGAAGACAGATACGCAGTATTTT CASSPPPSGKTDTQYF